The rows below give T cell receptor beta chains drawn from one sample of a study of OX40 agonist ivuxolimab in advanced cancers. Assay used: immunoSEQ multiplex PCR; TCRdb lists only in-frame clones, some missing. The sample lists over 70,000 clones, 70% to 90% occurring once. The sequenced sample was CD4+ or CD8+ T cells sorted from blood, obtained in a trial of the OX40 agonist ivuxolimab. These TCRs come from an adult with an advanced solid tumor such as melanoma, head and neck, liver or kidney cancer. The CDR3 runs from the conserved cysteine through the conserved F or W. D genes are given only for firm matches. Clone size is stated in some rows and not others, as once, few, many or a class when expanded.

TGTGCCAGCAGCCGACGGCTCAATCAGCCCCAGCATTTT,CASSRRLNQPQHF,TRBV2,TRBJ1-5,-,-
TGTGCCAGCAGTCCGACGGGGGGGTACACCGGGGAGCTGTTTTTT,CASSPTGGYTGELFF,TRBV27,TRBJ2-2,once,TRBD2
TGTGCCAGCAGCCGTCTAGAATCCTACAATGAGCAGTTCTTC,CASSRLESYNEQFF,TRBV7-9,TRBJ2-1,few,-
TGTGCCAGTAGTACCGACAAGGAGAACACTGAAGCTTTCTTT,CASSTDKENTEAFF,TRBV19,TRBJ1-1,-,-
TGTGCCAGCAGCTTAGACAGGGGTTTTACTGAAGCTTTCTTT,CASSLDRGFTEAFF,TRBV7-6,TRBJ1-1,-,TRBD1
TGTGCCAGCAGTAAAGGAGGAGCGGGAGGAGCCTACAATGAGCAGTTCTTC,CASSKGGAGGAYNEQFF,TRBV9,TRBJ2-1,-,TRBD2
TGTGCCAGCACCGACCCCTCCGGTGACTATGGCTACACCTTC,CASTDPSGDYGYTF,TRBV19,TRBJ1-2,-,-
TGTGCCGTGCACGGGAGGTACGAGCAGTACTTC,CAVHGRYEQYF,TRBV27,TRBJ2-7,-,TRBD2
TGTGCCAGCAGAGCTCGGACAGGGGAAACGGGGGTTCTGGGATACGAGCAGTACTTC,CASRARTGETGVLGYEQYF,TRBV2,TRBJ2-7,-,TRBD1
TGTGCCAGCAGCTTAGTCGCTACAGGGCCGGGTTACGAGCAGTACTTC,CASSLVATGPGYEQYF,TRBV7-9,TRBJ2-7,-,-
TGTGCCAGCAGTTTCTTAGGGAGTCCGGACACCGGGGAGCTGTTTTTT,CASSFLGSPDTGELFF,TRBV27,TRBJ2-2,-,-
TGTGCCTGGGGACTAGCGGGAGTGTCCTACGAGCAGTACTTC,CAWGLAGVSYEQYF,TRBV30,TRBJ2-7,once,TRBD2
TGTGCCAGCAGCCCCCATCCCGTAGGCACCGGGGAGCTGTTTTTT,CASSPHPVGTGELFF,TRBV5-6,TRBJ2-2,once,-
TGCGCCATCCAATCACTAGCGGGAGTAGGGGAGCAGTACTTC,CAIQSLAGVGEQYF,TRBV10-2,TRBJ2-7,-,TRBD2
TGTGCCAGCACCCTGTCAAATTCTCGAATTTGGGATACGCAGTATTTT,CASTLSNSRIWDTQYF,TRBV28,TRBJ2-3,-,-
TGTGCCAGCAGTTTAGAGGTACCCTGGGCCGCTAACTATGGCTACACCTTC,CASSLEVPWAANYGYTF,TRBV28,TRBJ1-2,-,-
TGTGCCAGCAGCTGGTGGGGGGGCGGTCAGCCCCAGCATTTT,CASSWWGGGQPQHF,TRBV5-6,TRBJ1-5,once,-
TGTGCCAGCAGTTACCAGGGGCTCTATGGCTACACCTTC,CASSYQGLYGYTF,TRBV6-5,TRBJ1-2,-,-
TGTGCCAGCAGTTCGCCCGGGACAGGCCCCTACGAGCAGTACTTC,CASSSPGTGPYEQYF,TRBV27,TRBJ2-7,-,TRBD1
TGTGCCAGCAGCCCCGTACTCGGGGGCAATGAGCAGTTCTTC,CASSPVLGGNEQFF,TRBV7-9,TRBJ2-1,-,-
TGTGCCAGCACCGCCCTAGCGGGGCTCTCCTACAATGAGCAGTTCTTC,CASTALAGLSYNEQFF,TRBV27,TRBJ2-1,-,TRBD2
TGTGCCAGCAGTTTTGGGGAGGGCTACGAGCAGTACTTC,CASSFGEGYEQYF,TRBV27,TRBJ2-7,-,TRBD2
TGTGCCAGCAGTTACTCTTCAGGGGGCGTCGGCAATGAGCAGTTCTTC,CASSYSSGGVGNEQFF,TRBV6-5,TRBJ2-1,-,TRBD1
TGCGCCAGCAGCCCAGTGGGGGAGACCCAGTACTTC,CASSPVGETQYF,TRBV5-1,TRBJ2-5,-,-